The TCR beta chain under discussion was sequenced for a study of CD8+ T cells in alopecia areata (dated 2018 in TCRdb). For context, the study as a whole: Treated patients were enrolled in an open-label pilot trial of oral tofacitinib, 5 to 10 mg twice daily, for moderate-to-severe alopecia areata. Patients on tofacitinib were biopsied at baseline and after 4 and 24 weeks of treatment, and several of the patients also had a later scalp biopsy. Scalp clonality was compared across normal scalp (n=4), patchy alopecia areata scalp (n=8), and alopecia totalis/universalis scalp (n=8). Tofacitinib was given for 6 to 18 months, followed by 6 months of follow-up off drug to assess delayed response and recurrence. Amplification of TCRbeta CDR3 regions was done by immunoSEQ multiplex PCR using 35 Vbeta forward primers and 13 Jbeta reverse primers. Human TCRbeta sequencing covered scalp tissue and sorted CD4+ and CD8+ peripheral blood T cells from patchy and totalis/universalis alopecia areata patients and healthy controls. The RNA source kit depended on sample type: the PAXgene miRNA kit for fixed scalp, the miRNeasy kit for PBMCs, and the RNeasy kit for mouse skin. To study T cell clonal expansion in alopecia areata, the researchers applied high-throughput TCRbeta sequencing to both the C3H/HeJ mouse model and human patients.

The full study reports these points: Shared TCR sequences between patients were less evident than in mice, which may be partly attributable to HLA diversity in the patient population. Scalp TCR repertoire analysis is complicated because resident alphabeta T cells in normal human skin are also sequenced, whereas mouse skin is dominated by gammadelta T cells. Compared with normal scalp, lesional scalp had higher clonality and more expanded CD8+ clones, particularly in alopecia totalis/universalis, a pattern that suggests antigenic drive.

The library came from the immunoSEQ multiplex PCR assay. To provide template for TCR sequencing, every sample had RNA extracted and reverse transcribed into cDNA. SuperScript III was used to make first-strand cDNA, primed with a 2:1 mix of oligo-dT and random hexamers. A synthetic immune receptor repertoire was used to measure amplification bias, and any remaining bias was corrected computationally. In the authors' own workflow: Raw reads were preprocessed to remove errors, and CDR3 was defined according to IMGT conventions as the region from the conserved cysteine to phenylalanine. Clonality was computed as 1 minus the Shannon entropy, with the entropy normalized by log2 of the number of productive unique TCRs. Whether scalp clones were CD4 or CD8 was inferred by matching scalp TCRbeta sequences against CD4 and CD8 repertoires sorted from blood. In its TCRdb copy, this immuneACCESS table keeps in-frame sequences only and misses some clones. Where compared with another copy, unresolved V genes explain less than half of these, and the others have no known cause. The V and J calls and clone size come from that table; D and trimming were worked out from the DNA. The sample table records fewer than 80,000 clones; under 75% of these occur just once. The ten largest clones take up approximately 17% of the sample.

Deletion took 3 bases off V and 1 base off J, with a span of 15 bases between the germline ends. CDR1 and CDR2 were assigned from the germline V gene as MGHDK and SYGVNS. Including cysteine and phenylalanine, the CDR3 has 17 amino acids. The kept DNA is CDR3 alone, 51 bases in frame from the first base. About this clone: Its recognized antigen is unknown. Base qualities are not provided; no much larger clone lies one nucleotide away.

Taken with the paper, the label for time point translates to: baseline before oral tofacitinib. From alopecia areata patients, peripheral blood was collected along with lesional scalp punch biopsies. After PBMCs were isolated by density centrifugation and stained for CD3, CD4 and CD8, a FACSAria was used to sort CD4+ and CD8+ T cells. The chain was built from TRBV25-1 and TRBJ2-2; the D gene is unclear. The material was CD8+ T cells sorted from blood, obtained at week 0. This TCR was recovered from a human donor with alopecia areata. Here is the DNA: TGTGCCAGCAGTGACCGCCCAGTCTCAGGGAACACCGGGGAGCTGTTTTTT. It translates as CASSDRPVSGNTGELFF.